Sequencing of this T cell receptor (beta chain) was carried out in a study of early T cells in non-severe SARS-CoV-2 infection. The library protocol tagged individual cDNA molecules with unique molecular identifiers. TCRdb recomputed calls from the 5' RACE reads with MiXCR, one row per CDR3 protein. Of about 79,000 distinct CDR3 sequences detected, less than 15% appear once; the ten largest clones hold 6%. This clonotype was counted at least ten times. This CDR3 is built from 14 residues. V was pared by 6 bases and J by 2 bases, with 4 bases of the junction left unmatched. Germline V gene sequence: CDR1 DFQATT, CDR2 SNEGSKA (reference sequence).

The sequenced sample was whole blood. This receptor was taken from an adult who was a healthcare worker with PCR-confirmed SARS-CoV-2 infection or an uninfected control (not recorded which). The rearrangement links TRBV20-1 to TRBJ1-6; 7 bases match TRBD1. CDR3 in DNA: TGCAGTGCGCGGGGACAGCCCTATAATTCACCCCTCCACTTT. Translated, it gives CSARGQPYNSPLHF.